One sample yielded the 27 T cell receptor beta chains listed below, sequenced in a study of T cell repertoires in ileal Crohn's disease. The repertoire was sequenced with immunoSEQ multiplex PCR; TCRdb's copy has only in-frame clones and lacks some. There are around 4,200 clones in the sample; roughly four fifths occur only once, and around 4.1% lies in the top ten. The time point was: neoterminal ileum biopsy at postoperative endoscopy, about 6 months after surgery. The source material was ileal tissue. Source of these receptors: an adult with Crohn's disease.

This clone has only a few counts. The V and J genes are TRBV6-4 and TRBJ2-2; no definite D call. This CDR3 comprises 13 residues. V was shortened by 3 bases and J by 5 bases, with 7 bases between the two germline ends. Looked up from germline, CDR1 is MRHNA and CDR2 is SNTAGT. CDR3 sequence reads: CASSEAGTGELFF. CDR3 sequence (DNA): TGTGCCAGCAGTGAGGCCGGGACCGGGGAGCTGTTTTTT.

This clone is large (0.1 to 1%) within its sample. The chain combines TRBV6-1 with TRBJ1-1; D remains ambiguous. The germline gives CDR1 MNHNS, CDR2 SASEGT. The CDR3 sequence is 11 residues long. This CDR3 is CAAVRNTEAFF. DNA for the CDR3: TGTGCAGCGGTCCGTAACACTGAAGCTTTCTTT.

The gene calls are TRBV28 and TRBJ2-7; 13 positions agree with TRBD2. Germline lookup yields CDR1 MDHEN and CDR2 SYDVKM. CDR3 length: 15 residues. V was clipped by 6 bases and J by 5 bases; unmatched bases: 7. CDR3 in amino acids: CASSPGTSGNHEQYF. The DNA of the CDR3 is TGTGCCAGCAGCCCCGGGACTAGCGGGAATCACGAGCAGTACTTC. The whole variable domain, filled in from reference TRBV28 and TRBJ2-7, reads DVKVTQSSRYLVKRTGEKVFLECVQDMDHENMFWYRQDPGLGLRLIYFSYDVKMKEKGDIPEGYSVSREKKERFSLILESASTNQTSMYLCASSPGTSGNHEQYFGPGTRLTVT.

The V gene is TRBV28, the J gene TRBJ1-1; TRBD1 matches 12 bases. The length of the CDR3 is 16 residues. V lost 4 bases, J lost 4 bases, and 7 bases stayed unmatched. Germline CDR1 and CDR2: MDHEN and SYDVKM. The CDR3 coding sequence is TGTGCCAGCAGTTCCCGGGACAGGGGGCTTGGCACTGAAGCTTTCTTT. Protein product: CASSSRDRGLGTEAFF.

CDR3 amino acids: CASRGRVGDSSYEQYF. The CDR3 DNA reads TGTGCCAGCAGGGGGCGGGTGGGGGACTCCTCCTACGAGCAGTACTTC. The chain joins TRBV21-1 to TRBJ2-7; TRBD2 was called by the table and not checked on the DNA. TRBV21-1 corresponds to a pseudogene. The CDR3 is 16 residues long.

The chain carries TRBV6-5 and TRBJ2-1; D possibly corresponds to TRBD2 (5 bases). The CDR3 covers 14 residues. The V gene lost 8 bases and the J gene lost 8 bases, with 19 bases spanning the gap. Per germline, CDR1 MNHEY and CDR2 SVGAGI. CDR3 loop: CASGWEQIPDEQFF. In DNA, the CDR3 is TGTGCCAGCGGTTGGGAGCAGATCCCTGATGAGCAGTTCTTC.

The genes are TRBV11-1 and TRBJ2-1; weak D call: TRBD2 (5 bases). CDR1 is SGHAT, CDR2 FQDESV, per germline (reference sequence). The CDR3 length is 14 residues. The V and J ends lost 6 bases and 3 bases respectively, with 12 bases between them. This CDR3 reads CASRAEGGYNEQFF. The DNA for the CDR3 is TGTGCCAGCAGGGCCGAGGGCGGCTACAATGAGCAGTTCTTC. Together with reference TRBV11-1 and TRBJ2-1, the CDR3 gives the full variable domain: EAEVAQSPRYKITEKSQAVAFWCDPISGHATLYWYRQILGQGPELLVQFQDESVVDDSQLPKDRFSAERLKGVDSTLKIQPAELGDSAMYLCASRAEGGYNEQFFGPGTRLTVL.

Points on this clone: The same CDR3 can be traced to other DNA sequences in this sample. The chain carries TRBV9 and TRBJ2-1; no clear D. The CDR3 covers 13 residues. The V end lost 0 bases, the J end lost 6 bases, and 7 bases lay between the germline ends. The germline V gene has CDR1 SGDLS and CDR2 YYNGEE. CDR3 region: CASSVGVANEQFF. CDR3 in DNA: TGTGCCAGCAGCGTAGGTGTCGCCAATGAGCAGTTCTTC. The full variable domain, in which reference TRBV9 and TRBJ2-1 provide the parts outside the CDR3, is DSGVTQTPKHLITATGQRVTLRCSPRSGDLSVYWYQQSLDQGLQFLIQYYNGEERAKGNILERFSAQQFPDLHSELNLSSLELGDSALYFCASSVGVANEQFFGPGTRLTVL.

This chain joins TRBV27 and TRBJ2-3; 8 bases are shared with TRBD2. Germline values: CDR1 MNHEY, CDR2 SMNVEV (reference sequence). Trimming cost V 4 bases and J 2 bases; bases outside gene matches: 2. The CDR3 has 14 amino acids. The CDR3: CASSWGLDTDTQYF. Written as DNA, the CDR3 is TGTGCCAGCAGTTGGGGACTAGACACAGATACGCAGTATTTT.

This sequence joins TRBV7-2 and TRBJ1-2; D unresolved. Germline-derived CDR1 and CDR2 are SGHTA and FQGNSA. Trimming cost V 2 bases and J 4 bases, with 14 bases left between them. This CDR3 has 15 residues. CDR3 nucleotides: TGTGCCAGCAGCTTAACCACTGGAGGGTCCTATGGCTACACCTTC. Protein sequence: CASSLTTGGSYGYTF.

This sequence joins TRBV5-6 and TRBJ2-5, with 9 nucleotides matching TRBD1. In germline, CDR1 is SGHDT, CDR2 YYEEEE. This CDR3 comprises 14 residues. J gave up 5 bases and V 4 bases, and 6 bases lay outside the gene matches. CDR3 sequence (DNA): TGTGCCAGCAGCGTCGGACAGGGGATGGAGACCCAGTACTTC. Translating gives CASSVGQGMETQYF. The variable domain in full, completed from reference TRBV5-6 and TRBJ2-5, reads DAGVTQSPTHLIKTRGQQVTLRCSPKSGHDTVSWYQQALGQGPQFIFQYYEEEERQRGNFPDRFSGHQFPNYSSELNVNALLLGDSALYLCASSVGQGMETQYFGPGTRLLVL.

The chain couples TRBV6-1 to TRBJ2-1, with 10 bases lining up with TRBD1. This CDR3 is 15 amino acids long. V lost 6 bases and J lost 0; bases outside the gene matches: 2. Germline CDR1 is MNHNS and CDR2 is SASEGT. Here the CDR3 reads CASSGQGGSYNEQFF. CDR3 nucleotide sequence: TGTGCCAGCAGCGGACAGGGGGGCTCCTACAATGAGCAGTTCTTC.

The genes are TRBV4-1 and TRBJ1-6, with D perhaps TRBD1 (6 bases). Germline CDR1 and CDR2: MGHRA and YSYEKL. Trimming pared 0 bases from V and 9 bases from J, leaving 12 bases between. This CDR3 is 15 amino acids long. The CDR3 loop is CASSQDPGAGSPLHF. The CDR3 DNA is TGCGCCAGCAGCCAAGATCCGGGGGCAGGTTCACCCCTCCACTTT.

This clone occurred a few times. J is TRBJ2-7 and V is TRBV7-7, with D maybe TRBD1 (5 bases). The ends were cut back, 5 bases at V and 3 bases at J, with 11 bases in the middle. The CDR3 contains 13 residues. In germline, CDR1 is SSHAT, CDR2 FNYEAQ (reference sequence). The CDR3 region has the DNA TGTGCCAGCAGCCTCCAAACAGGCTACGAGCAGTACTTC. The encoded protein is CASSLQTGYEQYF.

The gene calls are TRBV28 and TRBJ2-2; a weak D match, TRBD1 (5 bases). With 8 bases removed from V and 2 bases from J, the gap between germline ends came to 15 bases. There are 15 residues in the CDR3. Germline V gives CDR1 MDHEN, CDR2 SYDVKM. The DNA of the CDR3 is TGTGCCAGCGGCCCTTGGACACCCAACACCGGGGAGCTGTTTTTT. This gives the protein CASGPWTPNTGELFF. Combining the CDR3 with reference TRBV28 and TRBJ2-2 gives the whole variable domain DVKVTQSSRYLVKRTGEKVFLECVQDMDHENMFWYRQDPGLGLRLIYFSYDVKMKEKGDIPEGYSVSREKKERFSLILESASTNQTSMYLCASGPWTPNTGELFFGEGSRLTVL.

V gene TRBV18 combines with J gene TRBJ2-2, with D possibly matching TRBD2 (6 bases). There are 13 residues in the CDR3. The germline V gene has CDR1 KGHSH and CDR2 LQKENI. V lost 3 bases, J lost 6 bases, and 8 bases lay in between. The CDR3 region has the DNA TGTGCCAGCTCACCTACTAGCCCCGGGGAGCTGTTTTTT. Translation: CASSPTSPGELFF.

This chain uses TRBV7-3 with TRBJ2-3; tentatively, D is TRBD2 (5 bases). V lost 5 bases and J lost 8, with 14 bases in between. The germline V gene encodes CDR1 SGHTA and CDR2 FQGTGA. This CDR3 is 13 amino acids long. The CDR3 here is CASSKQSGATQYF. In DNA, the CDR3 is TGTGCCAGCAGCAAACAAAGCGGTGCTACGCAGTATTTT.

The chain is built from TRBV7-9 and TRBJ1-5; a possible D gene is TRBD1 (5 bases). This CDR3 is 15 amino acids long. V lost 5 bases, J lost 2 bases, and 13 bases lay in between. Germline assignment: CDR1 SEHNR and CDR2 FQNEAQ (reference sequence). This CDR3 reads CASSKGNLGNQPQHF. For the CDR3, the DNA is TGTGCCAGCAGCAAGGGGAACTTGGGCAATCAGCCCCAGCATTTT.

This clone showed up just once. The chain combines TRBV9 with TRBJ2-3; TRBD2 matches at 12 bases. The germline V gene has CDR1 SGDLS and CDR2 YYNGEE. This CDR3 has 15 amino acids. The V and J ends lost 1 base and 5 bases, in that order; junction bases with no gene match: 2. The CDR3 region has the DNA TGTGCCAGCAGCGTAAGACTAGCGGGAGAAGATACGCAGTATTTT. This sequence encodes CASSVRLAGEDTQYF.

The chain combines TRBV7-8 with TRBJ2-2; 9 nucleotides match TRBD2. CDR3 length equals 16 residues. After removal of 2 bases from V and 7 bases from J, the junction contained 8 bases not matched to a gene. Germline assignment: CDR1 SGHVS and CDR2 FQNEAQ. The CDR3 DNA is TGTGCCAGCAGCTTATTTAGCGGGAGTGGCGGCGGGGAGCTGTTTTTT. Protein product: CASSLFSGSGGGELFF.

V usage is TRBV7-3 and J usage is TRBJ2-3; a possible D gene is TRBD1 (5 bases). Germline V gene lookup returns CDR1 SGHTA and CDR2 FQGTGA. V lost 3 bases and J lost 3, with 13 bases in between. The CDR3 runs 15 residues. CDR3 in amino acids: CASSFSGAPTDTQYF. Written as DNA, the CDR3 is TGTGCCAGCAGCTTCAGTGGGGCGCCGACAGATACGCAGTATTTT.

The chain recombines TRBV27 with TRBJ1-2; TRBD1 aligns across 12 bases. The CDR3 contains 18 residues. Trimming at V came to 4 bases and at J to 3 bases, leaving 12 bases not matched to a gene. Germline V gene lookup returns CDR1 MNHEY and CDR2 SMNVEV (reference sequence). The CDR3 DNA reads as TGTGCCAGCAGTTCCCTCCGGGACAGGGGGCGCGGGGACTATGGCTACACCTTC. Its protein is CASSSLRDRGRGDYGYTF.

The gene calls are TRBV5-1 and TRBJ2-7; D is unclear. CDR3 length: 16 amino acids. The V and J ends lost 5 bases and 0 bases respectively, with 18 bases between them. The germline V gene has CDR1 SGHRS and CDR2 YFSETQ. The CDR3 DNA follows: TGCGCCAGCAGTCTTGCAGCCCAGGCGACCTCCTACGAGCAGTACTTC. Translating it yields CASSLAAQATSYEQYF.

The V call is TRBV18, the J call TRBJ2-3, with 9 bases aligning to TRBD1. V shed 5 bases, J shed 3 bases, and the junction held 3 bases outside the gene matches. Germline V gives CDR1 KGHSH, CDR2 LQKENI. CDR3 length: 14 amino acids. In DNA form, the CDR3 reads TGTGCCAGCTCATTCGGGACAGGGACAGATACGCAGTATTTT. It is translated as CASSFGTGTDTQYF.

This chain links TRBV6-5 with TRBJ1-2, with D possibly TRBD1 on 6 matching bases. The CDR3 contains 13 residues. V was pared by 2 bases and J by 6 bases, with 10 bases between. Germline values: CDR1 MNHEY, CDR2 SVGAGI. As DNA, the CDR3 is TGTGCCAGCAGTTACGAGGGGGGGGATGGCTACACCTTC. Its protein is CASSYEGGDGYTF.

The chain employs TRBV6-1 and TRBJ2-5; TRBD1 aligns across 7 bases. The junction had 10 bases not matched to a gene; V was cut back by 4 bases and J by 5 bases. This CDR3 region has 15 residues. Germline CDR1 and CDR2: MNHNS and SASEGT. CDR3 sequence: CASSANRGGPETQYF. CDR3 nucleotides: TGTGCCAGCAGTGCCAACAGGGGCGGGCCGGAGACCCAGTACTTC.

This clone was found a few times. This chain uses TRBV4-3 with TRBJ2-7; D is perhaps TRBD1 (5 bases). The CDR3 contains 16 residues. The germline V gene has CDR1 LGHNA and CDR2 YSLEER. V was pared by 0 bases and J by 5 bases, with 17 bases between. In DNA form, the CDR3 reads TGCGCCAGCAGCCAAGATCCGATGGGGCAGGCGAACGAGCAGTACTTC. This translates into CASSQDPMGQANEQYF.